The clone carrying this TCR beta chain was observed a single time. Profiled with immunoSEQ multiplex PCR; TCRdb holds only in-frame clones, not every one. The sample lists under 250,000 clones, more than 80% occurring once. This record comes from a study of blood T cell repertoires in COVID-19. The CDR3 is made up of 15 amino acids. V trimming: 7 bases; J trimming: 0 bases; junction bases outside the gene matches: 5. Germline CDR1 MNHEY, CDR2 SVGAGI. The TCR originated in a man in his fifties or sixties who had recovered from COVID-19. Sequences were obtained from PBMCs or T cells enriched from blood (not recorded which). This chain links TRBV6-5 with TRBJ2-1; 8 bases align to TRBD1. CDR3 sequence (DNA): TGTGCCAGCACAAGGACAGGGACCTCCTACAATGAGCAGTTCTTC. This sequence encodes CASTRTGTSYNEQFF.